This T cell receptor beta chain is drawn from a study of tumor-infiltrating lymphocytes in localized non-small cell lung cancer. Whole-study results and caveats: Each assay used a separate piece of the same tissue.

On this clone itself: Antigen: not known.

CDR1 and CDR2 from the germline V gene are SGHVS and FQNEAQ. V was pared by 5 bases and J by 5 bases, with 19 bases between. The CDR3 runs to 15 residues. TCRdb's table, derived via immunoSEQ multiplex PCR, lists solely in-frame clones and lacks some. The sample has fewer than 20,000 clones; approximately 73% are singletons. The rearrangement uses TRBV7-8 and TRBJ2-7, with D possibly matching TRBD2 (7 bases). Sequencing used lung tumor tissue. This sequence was found in a human donor with non-small cell lung cancer. This CDR3 is CASSARTRGGHEQYF. The CDR3 coding sequence is TGTGCCAGCAGCGCCCGGACAAGGGGGGGTCACGAGCAGTACTTC.